Each of the 18 T cell receptor beta chains below was sequenced from the same sample in a study of CD8 T cells in ankylosing spondylitis. A single record per CDR3 protein comes from TCRdb applying MiXCR to the 5' RACE reads. The sample includes under 200,000 distinct CDR3 sequences, around a tenth seen only once; the top ten take around 16%. The material sequenced was blood, either unsorted or a sorted T cell fraction (not recorded which). Receptors originate from a female donor with ankylosing spondylitis or in good health (not recorded which).

This clonotype was seen more than once but under ten times. The CDR3 region is CASGPGTAYNEQFF. The CDR3 DNA reads as TGTGCTAGTGGCCCCGGGACAGCCTACAATGAGCAGTTCTTC. The V gene is TRBV12-5, the J gene TRBJ2-1, with TRBD1 identical over 7 bases. Germline V gives CDR1 LGHNT, CDR2 FRNRAP. CDR3 length: 14 amino acids. V lost 6 bases and J lost 2; bases outside the gene matches: 4.

This clonotype was counted ten times or more. The chain is built from TRBV5-6 and TRBJ2-1, with D unclear. Trimming removed 5 bases from V and 2 bases from J, with 2 bases in between. Germline assignment: CDR1 SGHDT and CDR2 YYEEEE. CDR3 length: 11 residues. The CDR3 nucleotides are TGTGCCAGCAGAACCTACAATGAGCAGTTCTTC. Amino acid sequence: CASRTYNEQFF.

The chain couples TRBV27 to TRBJ2-7, with 7 bases fitting TRBD1. The trim removed 4 bases at V and 2 bases at J, leaving 5 bases unmatched. CDR1 and CDR2 (germline): MNHEY, SMNVEV (reference sequence). The CDR3 loop spans 14 amino acids. The CDR3 region has the DNA TGTGCCAGCAGTTACGGGACAGAACCCTACGAGCAGTACTTC. It codes for CASSYGTEPYEQYF.

The chain has TRBV7-9 and TRBJ2-5; TRBD2 agrees at 11 bases. The CDR3 runs 14 residues. Trimming at V came to 3 bases and at J to 5 bases, leaving 2 bases not matched to a gene. In germline, CDR1 is SEHNR, CDR2 FQNEAQ (reference sequence). CDR3 sequence reads: CASSFPSGRETQYF. CDR3 DNA: TGTGCCAGCAGCTTCCCTAGCGGGAGGGAGACCCAGTACTTC.

The chain uses TRBV6-1 and TRBJ1-1; tentatively, D is TRBD1 (5 bases). The CDR3 runs to 16 residues. With 6 bases removed from V and 4 bases from J, the gap between germline ends came to 21 bases. Looked up from germline, CDR1 is MNHNS and CDR2 is SASEGT. As DNA, the CDR3 is TGTGCCAGCAGCCTGAAGCGCCTGGGACGGATCACTGAAGCTTTCTTT. Encoded protein: CASSLKRLGRITEAFF.

This clonotype appeared a few times. The gene calls are TRBV3-1 and TRBJ1-5; D call uncertain. The CDR3 length is 14 residues. Trimming took off 0 bases at V and 6 bases at J, with 9 bases between the two ends. The V gene's germline CDR1 is LGHDT and CDR2 YNNKEL (reference sequence). CDR3 nucleotides: TGTGCCAGCAGCCAAGAAGGTTCCCTTCAGCCCCAGCATTTT. This sequence encodes CASSQEGSLQPQHF.

With regard to this clonotype: A read error may account for a junction end that differs from germline. This rearrangement joins TRBV27 to TRBJ1-2; the match to TRBD1 covers 7 bases. CDR3 length equals 15 residues. CDR1 is MNHEY, CDR2 SMNVEV, per germline (reference sequence). The chain's CDR3 is CVSRPGQIIPSGYTF. CDR3 DNA sequence: TGTGTCAGCAGACCGGGACAGATCATCCCTAGCGGCTACACCTTC.

This clonotype was counted only a few times. This sequence joins TRBV6-5 and TRBJ1-2, with D maybe TRBD1 (6 bases). Germline CDR1 reads MNHEY; CDR2 reads SVGAGI. The ends were cut back, 8 bases at V and 3 bases at J, with 25 bases in the middle. The CDR3 consists of 17 residues. CDR3 sequence reads: CASRYGGTLRGDYGYTF. The DNA for the CDR3 is TGTGCCAGCCGATATGGGGGGACACTACGAGGTGACTATGGCTACACCTTC.

The V call is TRBV18, the J call TRBJ2-2, with TRBD2 identical over 10 bases. Germline V lookup: CDR1 KGHSH, CDR2 LQKENI. This CDR3 region has 21 residues. The V gene end was trimmed by 3 bases and the J gene end by 4 bases; junction bases not matched to a gene: 20. The chain's CDR3 is CASSPDTPLAGPEPGTGELFF. CDR3 coding DNA: TGTGCCAGCTCACCCGACACCCCACTAGCGGGGCCAGAGCCGGGCACCGGGGAGCTGTTTTTT.

The gene calls are TRBV24-1 and TRBJ2-1; tentatively, D is TRBD1 (5 bases). Germline-derived CDR1 and CDR2 are KGHDR and SFDVKD. The CDR3 covers 17 residues. V was clipped by 1 base and J by 7 bases, with 19 bases between them. CDR3 protein: CATSDFFMQGAGNEQFF. The CDR3 DNA reads TGTGCCACCAGTGATTTTTTTATGCAGGGTGCCGGGAATGAGCAGTTCTTC.

The chain joins TRBV2 to TRBJ2-7, with a weak D call TRBD1 (6 bases). The germline CDR1 and CDR2 sequences are SNHLY and FYNNEI. V lost 5 bases, J lost 2 bases, and 19 bases lay in between. The CDR3 sequence is 16 residues long. Here the CDR3 reads CASSPGQGTVTYEQYF. CDR3 nucleotide sequence: TGTGCCAGCAGTCCTGGCCAGGGGACCGTCACCTACGAGCAGTACTTC. Variable domain in full (rest from reference TRBV2 and TRBJ2-7): EPEVTQTPSHQVTQMGQEVILRCVPISNHLYFYWYRQILGQKVEFLVSFYNNEISEKSEIFDDQFSVERPDGSNFTLKIRSTKLEDSAMYFCASSPGQGTVTYEQYFGPGTRLTVT.

This clonotype was counted only a few times. The chain recombines TRBV7-9 with TRBJ2-7; TRBD2 matches 8 bases. Germline-derived CDR1 and CDR2 are SEHNR and FQNEAQ (reference sequence). The V and J ends lost 6 bases and 2 bases, in that order; junction bases with no gene match: 9. The CDR3 loop spans 15 amino acids. CDR3 coding DNA: TGTGCCAGCAGTTCAGAACTAGCGGACACCTACGAGCAGTACTTC. This codes for CASSSELADTYEQYF.

The chain employs TRBV19 and TRBJ2-7, with D tentatively TRBD2 (6 bases). Germline V gene sequence: CDR1 LNHDA, CDR2 SQIVND (reference sequence). CDR3 length: 13 amino acids. Between the trimmed V and J ends, which lost 5 bases and 1 base, there was a span of 9 bases. CDR3 DNA: TGTGCCAGTAGTGCGGGGCCTTCCTACGAGCAGTACTTC. It is translated as CASSAGPSYEQYF. Using reference TRBV19 and TRBJ2-7 for the parts outside the CDR3, the full variable domain is DGGITQSPKYLFRKEGQNVTLSCEQNLNHDAMYWYRQDPGQGLRLIYYSQIVNDFQKGDIAEGYSVSREKKESFPLTVTSAQKNPTAFYLCASSAGPSYEQYFGPGTRLTVT.

A few counts support this clonotype. This rearrangement joins TRBV6-5 to TRBJ1-3; D not resolved. Germline values: CDR1 MNHEY, CDR2 SVGAGI. Trimming left V 6 bases short and J 4 bases short, with 4 bases between. This CDR3 is built from 11 residues. The CDR3 reads CASRGGNTIYF. The CDR3 region has the DNA TGTGCCAGCAGGGGCGGAAACACCATATATTTT.

This chain uses TRBV21-1 with TRBJ2-3; the DNA was not used to check the table's D call, TRBD2. TRBV21-1 is a known pseudogene. This CDR3 spans 16 amino acids. CDR3 protein: CASSKVVAGFTDTQYF. DNA of the CDR3: TGTGCCAGCAGCAAAGTGGTAGCGGGGTTCACAGATACGCAGTATTTT.

This clonotype was seen at least ten times. The chain couples TRBV12-3 or TRBV12-4 to TRBJ2-1; D gene uncertain. The CDR3 is 13 amino acids. V gave up 7 bases and J gave up 3 bases, with 10 bases separating them. The chain's CDR3 is CASKWPLYNEQFF. CDR3 bases: TGTGCCAGCAAATGGCCCCTCTACAATGAGCAGTTCTTC.

The sample holds many counts of this clonotype. The V and J genes are TRBV5-1 and TRBJ2-7; D is undetermined. From germline, CDR1 is SGHRS and CDR2 YFSETQ. This CDR3 has 13 residues. Trimming cost V 0 bases and J 2 bases, with 6 bases left between them. The CDR3 reads CASSLEYPYEQYF. The CDR3 nucleotides are TGCGCCAGCAGCTTGGAGTATCCCTACGAGCAGTACTTC.

The CDR3 coding sequence is TGTGCCACCAGCAGAGTCGGGTCAGAAAGCTCCTACAATGAGCAGTTCTTC. Translated, it gives CATSRVGSESSYNEQFF. V usage is TRBV15 and J usage is TRBJ2-1; no reliable D call. The CDR3 is made up of 17 amino acids. Trimming removed 1 base at V and 0 bases at J, with 13 bases between. Per the germline V gene, CDR1 is LNHNV and CDR2 is YYDKDF (reference sequence).